This T cell receptor (beta chain) was found in a study of Ad26.COV2.S vaccination and SARS-CoV-2 variants. Germline V gene sequence: CDR1 KGHDR, CDR2 SFDVKD. The V segment lost 2 bases and the J segment 7 bases; nucleotides outside the gene matches: 3. This CDR3 region has 15 residues. The treatment here: roughly 20 received Ad26.COV2.S at low or high dose, single or two shots; several received placebo; per-sample allocation not given. Repertoires come from day 63 after the first vaccine or placebo injection. Ad26.COV2.S expressed prefusion-stabilized spike from the original Wuhan strain. The table came from immunoSEQ multiplex PCR; TCRdb's copy has only in-frame clones and leaves some out. The table lists about 400,000 clones, about nine tenths of them singletons.

The receptor's source is a person between 18 and 65 years old who received the Ad26.COV2.S COVID-19 vaccine or a placebo. The chain uses TRBV24-1 and TRBJ2-1; 11 bases agree with TRBD2. The sequencing here drew on peripheral blood, taken in a trial of Ad26.COV2.S vaccine versus placebo. In nucleotides, the CDR3 is TGTGCCACCAGTGATTCGGGACTAGCGGAAAATGAGCAGTTCTTC. This sequence encodes CATSDSGLAENEQFF.